The source of this T cell receptor (beta chain) is a study of T cell responses to AZD1222 COVID-19 vaccine. V was cut by 0 bases and J by 5 bases, with 11 bases left in between. In germline, CDR1 is LGHNA, CDR2 YSLEER. The CDR3 length is 16 residues. TCRdb keeps only in-frame clones here, not all; method: immunoSEQ multiplex PCR. The data show around 110,000 clones, 85% to 90% seen once. This sequence joins TRBV4-3 and TRBJ1-6; possibly TRBD1 for D (6 bases). The receptor was isolated from an adult in good health. The source was peripheral blood, collected on day 0 of AZD1222 vaccination. The CDR3 is CASSQDPGANNSPLHF. CDR3 nucleotides: TGCGCCAGCAGCCAAGATCCAGGGGCCAATAATTCACCCCTCCACTTT.